Following are 17 T cell receptor beta chains from one sample sequenced in a study of beta chain features in type 1 diabetes. The authors reverse transcribed all of the isolated RNA, so sequencing captured expressed TCRB transcripts. Some clones are missing from TCRdb's copy, which holds only in-frame ones; the method was immunoSEQ multiplex PCR. The sample includes hundreds of thousands of clones, approximately 8% seen only once; the top ten take less than 0.5%. Sample: central memory CD4+ T cells from blood. The receptors here all came from a woman younger than 35 in good health.

This chain joins TRBV5-1 and TRBJ1-4; D not certain. This CDR3 has 15 amino acids. Trimming left V 4 bases short and J 0 bases short, with 10 bases between. CDR1 is SGHRS, CDR2 YFSETQ, per germline. The CDR3 protein is CASSADKATNEKLFF. CDR3 DNA sequence: TGCGCCAGCAGCGCCGACAAGGCAACTAATGAAAAACTGTTTTTT.

This clone was counted a few times. The chain combines TRBV5-1 with TRBJ1-2; 7 bases are shared with TRBD1. V shed 4 bases and J 3 bases; nucleotides not matched to a gene: 6. The CDR3 loop spans 14 amino acids. Germline V gives CDR1 SGHRS, CDR2 YFSETQ. The CDR3 reads CASSPGGRDYGYTF. The CDR3 bases are TGCGCCAGCAGCCCAGGGGGAAGGGACTATGGCTACACCTTC.

The gene calls are TRBV9 and TRBJ1-1; 7 positions match TRBD1. V gave up 4 bases and J gave up 5 bases; unmatched junction bases: 11. Looked up from germline, CDR1 is SGDLS and CDR2 is YYNGEE. The CDR3 sequence is 15 residues long. CDR3 protein: CASSPHVSGGTEAFF. CDR3 nucleotides: TGTGCCAGCAGCCCCCACGTTTCAGGGGGGACTGAAGCTTTCTTT.

The gene calls are TRBV7-8 and TRBJ2-5; TRBD2 aligns across 14 bases. Per germline, CDR1 SGHVS and CDR2 FQNEAQ. The CDR3 sequence is 17 residues long. Germline trimming cut 4 bases from V and 5 bases from J; bases unmatched to any gene: 9. CDR3 region: CASSSPTSGRARETQYF. The CDR3, as DNA: TGTGCCAGCAGCTCCCCGACTAGCGGGAGGGCCAGGGAGACCCAGTACTTC.

This clone was counted only a few times. The rearrangement uses TRBV4-3 and TRBJ1-4, with D possibly matching TRBD1 (6 bases). The CDR3 sequence is 17 residues long. In germline, CDR1 is LGHNA, CDR2 YSLEER. V lost 2 bases to trimming and J lost 7 bases, with 20 bases between them. Here the CDR3 reads CASSQTYASGTLEKLFF. DNA for the CDR3: TGCGCCAGCAGCCAAACATACGCTTCCGGGACACTTGAAAAACTGTTTTTT.

This clone was found a few times. This chain joins TRBV5-1 and TRBJ1-1, with a possible D match to TRBD1 (5 bases). The CDR3 totals 16 residues. Germline values: CDR1 SGHRS, CDR2 YFSETQ. V dropped 2 bases and J dropped 7 bases, with 21 bases sitting between them. As DNA, the CDR3 is TGCGCCAGCAGCTTATACCGGGGCGGTCTTATTGGTGAAGCTTTCTTT. It yields the protein CASSLYRGGLIGEAFF.

The chain joins TRBV15 to TRBJ1-5, with 11 bases identical to TRBD1. The CDR3 has 15 amino acids. J lost 4 bases, V lost 8 bases, and 7 bases had no gene match. CDR1 is LNHNV, CDR2 YYDKDF, per germline (reference sequence). The CDR3 is CATSWDRGLNQPQHF. In DNA, the CDR3 is TGTGCCACCTCATGGGACAGGGGGTTGAATCAGCCCCAGCATTTT.

The V and J genes are TRBV28 and TRBJ2-2; D perhaps matches TRBD1 (5 bases). V shed 6 bases and J shed 5 bases, with 10 bases lying between them. CDR3 length: 13 amino acids. CDR1 and CDR2 from the germline V gene are MDHEN and SYDVKM. The CDR3 nucleotides are TGTGCCAGCAGATTCCAGGGAACCGGGGAGCTGTTTTTT. This encodes CASRFQGTGELFF.

There are a few counts of this clone. The V call is TRBV6-6, the J call TRBJ2-7; no reliable D call. Trimming removed 4 bases at V and 3 bases at J, with 13 bases between. This CDR3 spans 14 amino acids. Germline CDR1 MNHNY, CDR2 SVGAGI (reference sequence). The CDR3 region is CASSSTDGFYEQYF. CDR3 in DNA: TGTGCCAGCAGTTCGACGGACGGATTCTACGAGCAGTACTTC.

The chain joins TRBV21-1 to TRBJ1-1; TRBD1, the D gene given by the table, was not confirmed from the DNA. TRBV21-1 is given as a pseudogene. This CDR3 has 15 amino acids. CDR3: CASTYDDTGTIGAFF. CDR3 coding DNA: TGTGCCAGCACCTATGACGACACAGGGACCATCGGGGCTTTCTTT.

The chain couples TRBV25-1 to TRBJ2-1, with 12 nucleotides matching TRBD2. Losses at the gene ends were 3 bases for V and 8 bases for J; bases not matched to a gene: 8. Looked up from germline, CDR1 is MGHDK and CDR2 is SYGVNS. CDR3 length equals 16 residues. The CDR3 reads CASSEMTSGRLDEQFF. The CDR3 DNA follows: TGTGCCAGCAGTGAGATGACTAGCGGGAGATTGGATGAGCAGTTCTTC.

This chain connects TRBV7-8 to TRBJ2-7; 7 bases line up with TRBD1. V lost 1 base, J lost 2 bases, and 8 bases stayed unmatched. This CDR3 has 16 amino acids. From germline, CDR1 is SGHVS and CDR2 FQNEAQ. The CDR3 DNA follows: TGTGCCAGCAGCTTAGTAGGTTCGCAGGGGGCCTACGAGCAGTACTTC. Amino acid sequence: CASSLVGSQGAYEQYF.

This chain joins TRBV4-1 and TRBJ1-1; TRBD1 aligns across 8 bases. This CDR3 has 15 amino acids. Germline CDR1 and CDR2: MGHRA and YSYEKL. V gave up 0 bases and J gave up 11 bases; unmatched junction bases: 11. DNA of the CDR3: TGCGCCAGCAGCCAAGATCGGGCAGGGGGCTTTGGGGCTTTCTTT. It specifies CASSQDRAGGFGAFF.

This clone was seen more than once but under ten times. The J gene is TRBJ1-4, the V gene TRBV6-6, with D possibly TRBD1 on 5 matching bases. CDR3 size: 14 residues. V lost 7 bases and J 7 bases, leaving 16 bases between the germline ends. The germline V gene has CDR1 MNHNY and CDR2 SVGAGI (reference sequence). The CDR3 region has the DNA TGTGCCAGCAACTCGGACACGGGGGGTGAAAAACTGTTTTTT. This encodes CASNSDTGGEKLFF.

This clone occurred a few times. The chain employs TRBV15 and TRBJ2-4, with D maybe TRBD2 (5 bases). The CDR3 covers 16 residues. Per the germline V gene, CDR1 is LNHNV and CDR2 is YYDKDF (reference sequence). V was pared by 0 bases and J by 6 bases, with 15 bases between. CDR3 bases: TGTGCCACCAGCAGAGACCCGGGAACGGTTAGAAACATTCAGTACTTC. The encoded protein is CATSRDPGTVRNIQYF.

This clone has a count of ten or more. The V and J genes are TRBV6-5 and TRBJ2-7; D is perhaps TRBD2 (5 bases). Trimming shortened V by 10 bases and J by 0 bases, and 10 bases separated the two germline ends. This CDR3 is built from 12 residues. CDR1 and CDR2 from the germline V gene are MNHEY and SVGAGI. The CDR3 is CATSEGSYEQYF. The CDR3 DNA reads as TGTGCCACTTCAGAGGGCTCCTACGAGCAGTACTTC.

This rearrangement joins TRBV28 to TRBJ2-2; D perhaps matches TRBD2 (5 bases). The CDR3 has 13 residues. Per the germline V gene, CDR1 is MDHEN and CDR2 is SYDVKM. V shed 3 bases and J shed 5 bases, with 7 bases lying between them. This CDR3 is CASSFSGTGELFF. DNA of the CDR3: TGTGCCAGCAGTTTTTCGGGGACCGGGGAGCTGTTTTTT.